The clone carrying this T cell receptor beta chain was seen at least ten times. What it binds is unknown. This entry is derived from a study of neurological immune-mediated disorders. Study-wide results and limits: The multiple sclerosis repertoire cluster was not associated with any clinical or MRI feature. Phylogenetic grouping assigned the repertoires of 18 of 34 multiple sclerosis patients to one related-CDR3 cluster, which constitutes a possible signature. Multiple sclerosis patients had less TCR clonal expansion than even healthy controls, unlike HTLV-1-associated myelopathy.

It was by 5'RACE with 10-nucleotide random UMIs that the cDNA was made. TCRdb called the 5' RACE reads again in MiXCR, with one record for every CDR3 protein. The sample shows about 78,000 distinct CDR3 sequences, less than 5.5% of them seen only once. Per germline, CDR1 SGHAT and CDR2 FQNNGV. V lost 5 bases and J lost 0; bases outside the gene matches: 0. The CDR3 is 14 residues long. The chain couples TRBV11-2 to TRBJ2-3; TRBD2 aligns across 9 bases. The sequenced sample was PBMCs. The origin of this receptor is a woman aged 30 to 39 with multiple sclerosis. CDR3 amino acids: CASSLAGSTDTQYF. CDR3 DNA sequence: TGTGCCAGCAGCCTAGCGGGGAGCACAGATACGCAGTATTTT.